The sequence of this T cell receptor beta chain was determined in a study of regulatory T cells in long-lasting Graves disease. Noted time point: persistent/refractory GD, antithyroid drugs over 5 years with positive TRAb. The TCR library was made from RNA that had been extracted from PBMCs in TRIzol. HTBI primers from iRepertoire and Arm-PCR of CDR3 regions yielded the TCR beta libraries. TCRdb fed the multiplex PCR reads into MiXCR, producing one record per CDR3 protein. This sample has over 650,000 distinct CDR3 sequences; roughly 30% occur once, and the top ten carry about two fifths. This TCR was sampled from a female donor with Graves disease. The sequences come from peripheral blood mononuclear cells (PBMCs), collected when the disease was refractory, from a patient treated with antithyroid drugs.

The CDR3 bases are TGCAGTGCCACAGGACGGGGGGCCTATGGCTACACCTTC. Protein sequence: CSATGRGAYGYTF. V and J are TRBV20-1 and TRBJ1-2; the D gene is possibly TRBD1 (6 bases). V was clipped by 6 bases and J by 4 bases, with 15 bases between them. The CDR3 contains 13 residues. CDR1 and CDR2 from the germline V gene are DFQATT and SNEGSKA (reference sequence).